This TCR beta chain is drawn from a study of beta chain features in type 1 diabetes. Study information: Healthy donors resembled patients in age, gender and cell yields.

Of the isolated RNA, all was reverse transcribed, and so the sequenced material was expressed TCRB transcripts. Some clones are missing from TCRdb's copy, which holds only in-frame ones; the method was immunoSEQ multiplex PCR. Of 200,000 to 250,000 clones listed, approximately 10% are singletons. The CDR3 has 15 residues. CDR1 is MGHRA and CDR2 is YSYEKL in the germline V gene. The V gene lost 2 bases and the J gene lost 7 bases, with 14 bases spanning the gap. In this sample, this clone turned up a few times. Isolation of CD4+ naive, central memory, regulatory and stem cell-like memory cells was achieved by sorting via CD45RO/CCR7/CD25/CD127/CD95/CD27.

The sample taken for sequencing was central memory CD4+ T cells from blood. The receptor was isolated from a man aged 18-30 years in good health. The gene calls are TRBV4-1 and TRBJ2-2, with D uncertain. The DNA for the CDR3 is TGCGCCAGCAGCCAACTCAACTACTTCGGCGGGGAGCTGTTTTTT. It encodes CASSQLNYFGGELFF.